Below, 7 T cell receptor beta chains from the same sample are listed, as sequenced in a study of T cell responses to AZD1222 COVID-19 vaccine. Here immunoSEQ multiplex PCR was the method, and the copy in TCRdb shows in-frame clones only, minus some. Counted here are about 180,000 clones, 85% to 95% occurring once; the ten biggest clones make up 1%. This specimen was peripheral blood, taken 28 days after the second dose of the MenACWY control vaccine. These receptors all come from an adult who received the MenACWY meningococcal vaccine as a control.

The count of this clone is one. This sequence joins TRBV5-1 and TRBJ2-5, with TRBD2 identical over 12 bases. Unmatched junction bases numbered 6, after V lost 1 base and J lost 2 bases. Germline CDR1 reads SGHRS; CDR2 reads YFSETQ. The CDR3 spans 17 residues. CDR3 amino acids: CASSLWGTSGRQETQYF. CDR3 nucleotides: TGCGCCAGCAGCTTGTGGGGGACTAGCGGGCGGCAAGAGACCCAGTACTTC.

The rearrangement joins TRBV2 to TRBJ1-2; 10 nucleotides agree with TRBD1. Germline CDR1 is SNHLY and CDR2 is FYNNEI. The CDR3 spans 14 residues. The J segment lost 2 bases and the V segment lost 5 bases, leaving 2 bases of the junction unmatched. For the CDR3, the DNA is TGTGCCAGCAGTTGGGACAGGGGAAACTATGGCTACACCTTC. It specifies CASSWDRGNYGYTF.

This chain joins TRBV5-4 and TRBJ1-1, with a possible D match to TRBD1 (6 bases). The CDR3 has 12 residues. V dropped 4 bases and J dropped 6 bases, with 10 bases sitting between them. The germline V gene encodes CDR1 SGHNT and CDR2 YYREEE (reference sequence). The CDR3 loop is CASSAGAAEAFF. Here the CDR3 DNA reads TGTGCCAGCAGCGCAGGGGCGGCTGAAGCTTTCTTT.

The J gene is TRBJ1-4, the V gene TRBV5-1; D unresolved. CDR3 length equals 16 residues. Germline assignment: CDR1 SGHRS and CDR2 YFSETQ. V dropped 2 bases and J dropped 4 bases, with 15 bases sitting between them. In DNA form, the CDR3 reads TGCGCCAGCAGCTTTCTCGGGTCAACGGGTAATGAAAAACTGTTTTTT. This encodes CASSFLGSTGNEKLFF.

This sequence joins TRBV3-1 (or the pseudogene TRBV3-2) and TRBJ2-1; 9 bases align to TRBD1. The V and J ends lost 4 bases and 5 bases, in that order; junction bases with no gene match: 6. This CDR3 is built from 15 residues. CDR1 and CDR2 from the germline V gene are LGHDT and YNNKEL (reference sequence). As DNA, the CDR3 is TGTGCCAGCAGCCGGGACAGGGTCACCCACAATGAGCAGTTCTTC. It specifies CASSRDRVTHNEQFF.

The V gene is TRBV10-2, the J gene TRBJ2-1; D not resolved. In germline, CDR1 is WSHSY, CDR2 SAAADI. The CDR3 runs to 12 residues. V lost 7 bases to trimming and J lost 7 bases, with 11 bases between them. Here the CDR3 reads CASKVGLNEQFF. Here the CDR3 DNA reads TGCGCCAGCAAAGTAGGGTTGAATGAGCAGTTCTTC.

This clone is a singleton in its sample. V usage is TRBV5-4 and J usage is TRBJ2-7, with TRBD1 matching over 9 bases. J gave up 3 bases and V 0 bases, and 4 bases lay outside the gene matches. CDR3 length equals 15 residues. Germline V gene data show CDR1 as SGHNT and CDR2 as YYREEE (reference sequence). The CDR3 nucleotides read TGTGCCAGCAGCTTGGTGACAGGGGGTCTCTACGAGCAGTACTTC. Amino acid sequence: CASSLVTGGLYEQYF.